This T cell receptor beta chain came from a study of blood T cell repertoires in COVID-19 (dated by TCRdb to 2018 to 2020). Some background on the complete study: Samples covering the acute and convalescent phases of COVID-19 were provided by collaborators in the United States, Italy and Spain. HLA class I and class II types, where available, came from metadata supplied by the sample provider rather than from assay-based typing. Samples came from the ongoing ImmuneRACE study (first 160 participants) plus 1,254 subjects from 6 global collaborators. The repertoires were made available in a free public database intended to serve as a resource for research on the immune response to SARS-CoV-2. Deeply sampled blood TCRbeta repertoires from subjects exposed to, actively infected with, or recovered from COVID-19 were included in the dataset. A de-identified subject ID, COVID-19 status, age in years and sex were almost always included in the sample metadata. The prospective study material was composed of cDNA or gDNA derived from T cells, B-cell-depleted T cells, or PBMCs. The paper's findings and limits, for the study overall: Clinical and demographic metadata were provided uncurated, with the amount varying by source and participant.

Samples from volunteer blood donors who had recovered from COVID-19 were contributed by a second Seattle source. Collaborating institutions collected whole blood in K2EDTA tubes following their own protocols. Collaborator samples were shipped for TCRbeta analysis as frozen whole blood, isolated PBMCs, or DNA extracted from either sample type. Concerning this clone: It has no known antigen specificity. Base quality data are lacking; no much larger clone is found one base away.

TCRbeta CDR3 regions were amplified from genomic DNA using the immunoSEQ Assay, a bias-controlled multiplex PCR. The source study handled its data this way. Within the assay, amplification of reference gene primers was used to estimate how many nucleated cells each sample contained. To quantify the absolute abundance of each unique TCRbeta CDR3 rearrangement, sequence reads were collapsed and filtered. Productive Simpson clonality was computed per sample as the square root of Simpson's diversity index over productive rearrangements. TCRdb took over this immuneACCESS table, retaining in-frame rearrangements with V and J assigned. Such tables are incomplete; in checked studies, under half of the missing clones stem from an unresolved V gene, and the remainder is unexplained. D and trimming come from the DNA, and the V and J calls and clone size come from that table. The sample table contains a few hundred thousand clones; only one count was recorded for more than 65% of them. The top ten constitute roughly 3% of the sample.

The sequenced material came from peripheral blood. The clonotype comes from a woman in her thirties who had recovered from COVID-19.

The CDR3 in this case is CASSSHLSGTQYF. The sequenced DNA is TGTGCCAGCAGTTCACACCTTTCGGGGACCCAGTACTTC. Rearrangement joined TRBV12-3 or TRBV12-4 to TRBJ2-5; no D gene is confidently identified. V is shortened by 4 bases, J by 7 bases, and the region joining them spans 13 bases. From cysteine to phenylalanine, the CDR3 is 13 amino acids long. The retained sequence is limited to the CDR3, 39 bases, with the frame set at the first base.